This T cell receptor beta chain was identified during a study of CD8 T cells in ankylosing spondylitis. Study results and limitations: A motif of under ten highly homologous TCR beta variants was seen as apparently characteristic of ankylosing spondylitis blood. The disease-linked clones had a CD8+ phenotype and low blood frequencies.

A quantitative 5'-RACE method, one with molecular barcodes, was used to make TCR beta libraries. TCRdb re-analysed the 5' RACE reads in MiXCR, keeping a single row per CDR3 protein. Among about 400,000 distinct CDR3 sequences listed, approximately 20% were seen once. The V gene's germline CDR1 is SQVTM and CDR2 ANQGSEA. V lost 4 bases, J lost 6 bases, and 12 bases lay in between. The CDR3 is 12 amino acids. A remark on this clonotype: Its antigen is undetermined.

J is TRBJ1-1 and V is TRBV29-1; D may be TRBD1 (5 bases). What was sequenced was blood, either unsorted or a sorted T cell fraction (not recorded which). The receptor was derived from a male donor with ankylosing spondylitis. CDR3 in amino acids: CSVGIGGAEAFF. CDR3 sequence (DNA): TGCAGCGTTGGCATCGGGGGTGCTGAAGCTTTCTTT.